The clone carrying this T cell receptor (beta chain) was picked up a small number of times. No antigen is known for it. The sample is drawn from a study of T cells in Graves' hyperthyroidism and ophthalmopathy. Study overall: Staff took peripheral blood when the initial diagnosis was made, before any treatment began.

General study points: Peripheral blood also featured most of the thyroid clonotypes expanded above 0.001.

TCR beta CDR3 regions were amplified from RNA transcripts. Using the HTBI primer set, a first-round RT-PCR was run on the TCR CDR3. A single record per CDR3 protein comes from TCRdb applying MiXCR to the multiplex PCR reads. Of about 690,000 distinct CDR3 sequences listed, roughly 17% were seen once; the top ten hold 15% to 19%. After removal of 3 bases from V and 4 bases from J, the junction contained 4 bases not matched to a gene. The V gene's germline CDR1 is SQVTM and CDR2 ANQGSEA. This CDR3 is built from 14 residues. This receptor was taken from a man in his fifties or sixties with Graves' hyperthyroidism. The genes are TRBV29-1 and TRBJ2-2; TRBD1 matches 8 bases. What was sequenced was blood. CDR3 sequence: CSVDRGQATGELFF. CDR3 in DNA: TGCAGCGTTGACAGGGGGCAGGCCACCGGGGAGCTGTTTTTT.